This passage covers 4 T cell receptor beta chains from one sample sequenced in a study of shared clonotypes between healthy human individuals. Naive-designated CD8 cells lacked CD45RO, were positively enriched for CCR7, and omitted terminally differentiated effector memory CD45RA+ cells. Libraries were prepared by immunoSEQ multiplex PCR; TCRdb keeps only in-frame clonotypes and omits some of them. This table holds about 2 million clones, about 95% found once. Material for sequencing was naive CD8+ T cells sorted from blood. The receptors stem from a man younger than 35 in good health.

Concerning this clone itself: The sample carries other DNA sequences with the same CDR3. The rearrangement joins TRBV6-5 to TRBJ2-3; D is undetermined. Germline lookup yields CDR1 MNHEY and CDR2 SVGAGI. The V end lost 0 bases, the J end lost 1 base, and 8 bases lay between the germline ends. This CDR3 comprises 15 residues. The DNA for the CDR3 is TGTGCCAGCAGTTACTCGGGTACCGGCACAGATACGCAGTATTTT. Amino acids: CASSYSGTGTDTQYF.

The chain links TRBV16 to TRBJ1-6, with unresolved D. The germline V and J ends were trimmed by 4 bases and 5 bases, with 12 bases remaining between them. This CDR3 comprises 15 residues. Germline CDR1 and CDR2: KGHSY and FQNENV. CDR3: CASSPRYADNSPLHF. CDR3 DNA sequence: TGTGCCAGCAGCCCCCGGTATGCCGATAATTCACCCCTCCACTTT.

This clone was seen once. The rearrangement links TRBV11-2 to TRBJ2-1, with TRBD2 matching 10 bases. V shed 8 bases and J 8 bases; nucleotides not matched to a gene: 12. Germline CDR1 is SGHAT and CDR2 is FQNNGV. The CDR3 totals 15 residues. The CDR3 DNA reads as TGTGCCAGCCGCAGTGGAAGCGGGAGGGCAGATGAGCAGTTCTTC. Protein sequence: CASRSGSGRADEQFF.

The chain is built from TRBV7-6 and TRBJ2-3, with D unresolved. The V gene's germline CDR1 is SGHVS and CDR2 FNYEAQ. This CDR3 spans 14 amino acids. V shed 2 bases and J shed 4 bases, with 10 bases lying between them. For the CDR3, the DNA is TGTGCCAGCAGCTTACCTTCAGTTGCAGATACGCAGTATTTT. As protein: CASSLPSVADTQYF.